This T cell receptor beta chain was recovered during a study of OX40 agonist ivuxolimab in advanced cancers. Looking at the study overall: Every 2 weeks, ivuxolimab was infused into the patients intravenously at between 0.01 and 10 mg/kg. The dose-escalation group included hepatocellular carcinoma, melanoma, renal cell carcinoma and head and neck cancer. Broader study findings: CD8+ T cells averaged more expanded clones than CD4+. Expanded peripheral T cell antigen specificity was not determined.

TCRdb's table, derived via immunoSEQ multiplex PCR, lists solely in-frame clones and lacks some. Of roughly 64,000 clones in the sample, around 87% are singletons; the top ten hold roughly 13%. The V gene lost 2 bases and the J gene lost 6 bases, with 8 bases spanning the gap. Germline CDR1 reads SGHKS; CDR2 reads YYEKEE (reference sequence). CDR3 size: 12 residues. With respect to this clone: Its target is unknown.

V usage is TRBV5-5 and J usage is TRBJ1-1; no reliable D call. The TCR sequence derives from an adult with an advanced solid tumor such as melanoma, head and neck, liver or kidney cancer. This specimen consisted of CD4+ or CD8+ T cells sorted from blood, obtained in a trial of the OX40 agonist ivuxolimab. The CDR3 bases are TGTGCCAGCAGCTTCGGTCGCGCTGAAGCTTTCTTT. Translating it yields CASSFGRAEAFF.